One sample yielded the 15 T cell receptor beta chains listed below, sequenced in a study of T cells after yellow fever vaccination. TCRdb analysed the 5' RACE reads with MiXCR anew, one entry per CDR3 protein. This table has more than 250,000 distinct CDR3 sequences, roughly 7% appearing once. Source: PBMCs, taken approximately 40 days after the first yellow fever vaccination. The receptors stem from a man in his late teens or twenties who received the YFV17D yellow fever vaccine.

The chain is built from TRBV5-1 and TRBJ2-7, with D unresolved. The V and J ends lost 6 bases and 3 bases respectively, with 22 bases between them. The CDR3 is made up of 16 amino acids. The germline gives CDR1 SGHRS, CDR2 YFSETQ. The CDR3 DNA reads as TGCGCCAGCAACATTGGGCAGACAAGTATCTTCTACGAGCAGTACGTC. Translation: CASNIGQTSIFYEQYV.

This clonotype was counted a few times. The rearrangement joins TRBV5-1 to TRBJ2-5; no reliable D call. Germline CDR1 and CDR2: SGHRS and YFSETQ. Deletions cut 0 bases from V and 2 bases from J, with 17 bases between. This CDR3 is built from 17 residues. The CDR3 reads CASSLGPLDGGQETQYF. DNA of the CDR3: TGCGCCAGCAGCTTGGGACCTTTGGACGGTGGACAAGAGACCCAGTACTTC. Filled out from reference TRBV5-1 and TRBJ2-5, the complete variable domain reads KAGVTQTPRYLIKTRGQQVTLSCSPISGHRSVSWYQQTPGQGLQFLFEYFSETQRNKGNFPGRFSGRQFSNSRSEMNVSTLELGDSALYLCASSLGPLDGGQETQYFGPGTRLLVL.

This clonotype has just a few counts. At one end the junction does not follow the germline gene, possibly because of a read error. The chain employs TRBV19 and TRBJ1-2, with D uncertain. This CDR3 region has 13 residues. Germline CDR1 and CDR2: LNHDA and SQIVND (reference sequence). The CDR3 bases are TGTGCCAGTAGTATAGATCCAGGAAGCAGTCGCCTCTTC. Its protein is CASSIDPGSSRLF.

The chain recombines TRBV6-1 with TRBJ1-1; a weak D match, TRBD1 (5 bases). The CDR3 extends over 13 amino acids. Germline lookup yields CDR1 MNHNS and CDR2 SASEGT. Trimming pared 6 bases from V and 2 bases from J, leaving 10 bases between. CDR3 sequence (DNA): TGTGCCAGCAGGGATACAGGAAACACTGAAGCTTTCTTT. Protein: CASRDTGNTEAFF.

This clonotype was found a few times. V gene TRBV20-1 combines with J gene TRBJ2-2; D might be TRBD1 or TRBD2, each matching 6 bases. CDR3 length: 15 residues. Looked up from germline, CDR1 is DFQATT and CDR2 is SNEGSKA (reference sequence). V shed 1 base and J shed 5 bases, with 14 bases lying between them. CDR3 region: CSARGLRGRTGELFF. The CDR3 DNA reads TGCAGTGCTAGAGGTTTACGGGGGCGAACCGGGGAGCTGTTTTTT.

This clonotype was observed a few times. This sequence joins TRBV27 and TRBJ2-5; no clear D. This CDR3 comprises 15 residues. The V gene's germline CDR1 is MNHEY and CDR2 SMNVEV (reference sequence). The V end lost 3 bases, the J end lost 2 bases, and 13 bases lay between the germline ends. The CDR3 here is CASSFKGIGQETQYF. The CDR3 DNA reads TGTGCCAGCAGTTTCAAAGGGATCGGACAAGAGACCCAGTACTTC.

This clonotype occurred a few times. The chain employs TRBV5-8 and TRBJ1-5, with D unclear. The CDR3 spans 15 residues. V lost 1 base, J lost 0 bases, and 8 bases lay in between. Germline V lookup: CDR1 SGHTS, CDR2 YDEGEE. The CDR3 spells CASSLWSYSNQPQHF. CDR3 nucleotide sequence: TGTGCCAGCAGCTTGTGGAGTTATAGCAATCAGCCCCAGCATTTT.

At least ten counts were recorded for this clonotype. CDR3 DNA sequence: TGTGCCAGCAGTTACCATCCAGGGGGCATCTCCTACGAGCAGTACTTC. Its protein is CASSYHPGGISYEQYF. The chain couples TRBV6-2 or TRBV6-3 to TRBJ2-7; TRBD1 aligns across 8 bases. The germline V gene has CDR1 MNHEY and CDR2 SVGEGT. CDR3 size: 16 residues. The trim removed 2 bases at V and 0 bases at J, leaving 6 bases unmatched.

This sequence joins TRBV7-9 and TRBJ2-2; D is uncertain. Germline lookup yields CDR1 SEHNR and CDR2 FQNEAQ (reference sequence). Trimming shortened V by 5 bases and J by 3 bases, and 7 bases separated the two germline ends. The CDR3 has 13 residues. Here the CDR3 DNA reads TGTGCCAGCAGCCCCGTCGACACCGGGGAGCTGTTTTTT. It specifies CASSPVDTGELFF.

The genes are TRBV4-2 and TRBJ1-4; perhaps TRBD1 as D (5 bases). This CDR3 contains 16 residues. The V and J ends lost 3 bases and 4 bases respectively, with 15 bases between them. Per the germline V gene, CDR1 is LGHNA and CDR2 is YNFKEQ. The CDR3 loop reads CASSQFPGQGNEKLFF. The CDR3 coding sequence is TGTGCCAGCAGCCAGTTTCCAGGGCAGGGTAATGAAAAACTGTTTTTT.

The chain has TRBV20-1 and TRBJ1-2, with TRBD1 identical over 7 bases. The CDR3 runs to 14 residues. J lost 0 bases, V lost 6 bases, and 7 bases had no gene match. The germline gives CDR1 DFQATT, CDR2 SNEGSKA (reference sequence). The CDR3 region is CSALTGWTNYGYTF. The CDR3 DNA reads as TGCAGTGCGCTGACAGGGTGGACTAACTATGGCTACACCTTC.

Many counts were recorded for this clonotype. The gene calls are TRBV29-1 and TRBJ2-7, with TRBD2 matching 12 bases. Germline loops: CDR1 SQVTM, CDR2 ANQGSEA. The CDR3 has 14 amino acids. V shed 5 bases, J shed 4 bases, and the junction held 6 bases outside the gene matches. Here the CDR3 reads CSVSRLAGEYEQYF. The DNA of the CDR3 is TGCAGCGTTTCCAGACTAGCGGGGGAGTACGAGCAGTACTTC.

This clonotype was picked up a small number of times. The chain couples TRBV7-9 to TRBJ2-7; TRBD1 matches 7 bases. Unmatched junction bases numbered 14, after V lost 4 bases and J lost 5 bases. In germline, CDR1 is SEHNR, CDR2 FQNEAQ (reference sequence). The length of the CDR3 is 16 residues. The CDR3 DNA reads TGTGCCAGCAGCTCCCCCTTTACGGGACAGATGGACGAGCAGTACTTC. Translation: CASSSPFTGQMDEQYF.

The chain couples TRBV23-1 to TRBJ2-1; either TRBD1 or TRBD2 may supply D (5 bases each). TRBV23-1 is noted as an ORF with a role that remains uncertain. The CDR3 contains 15 residues. With 8 bases removed from V and 8 bases from J, the gap between germline ends came to 22 bases. The CDR3 nucleotides read TGCGCCAGCTCTTCGCCCCCGGGGCCTCGGGATGAGCAGTTCTTC. It specifies CASSSPPGPRDEQFF.

The chain uses TRBV7-2 and TRBJ2-7; unclear D gene. Germline V gene data show CDR1 as SGHTA and CDR2 as FQGNSA. Between the trimmed V and J ends, which lost 5 bases and 0 bases, there was a span of 20 bases. The length of the CDR3 is 17 residues. CDR3 sequence reads: CASSTYPLADPSYEQYF. CDR3 nucleotide sequence: TGTGCCAGCAGCACCTACCCTCTGGCGGACCCCTCCTACGAGCAGTACTTC.